Below, one T cell receptor (beta chain) is given with its context. What it binds is unknown. Here immunoSEQ multiplex PCR was the method, and the copy in TCRdb shows in-frame clones only, minus some. The sample lists about 52,000 clones, around 80% occurring once. Any history of autoimmune disease or systemic immunosuppression disqualified patients. CDR3 size: 14 residues. The V end lost 0 bases, the J end lost 3 bases, and 7 bases lay between the germline ends. CDR1 and CDR2 (germline): SGHNT, YYREEE (reference sequence). This entry comes from a study of OX40 agonist ivuxolimab in advanced cancers. Study-wide context: The study enrolled dose-escalation patients with hepatocellular carcinoma, melanoma, renal cell or head and neck cancer. Under the entry rules, prior anti-PD-1, anti-PD-L1 or anti-CTLA-4 therapy was allowed, and about 38% had some. Study outcomes and limitations: Low levels of normalized T-cell clonal expansion also appeared in some nonresponders.

The sequenced sample was CD4+ or CD8+ T cells sorted from blood, obtained in a trial of the OX40 agonist ivuxolimab. The receptor's source is an adult with an advanced solid tumor such as melanoma, head and neck, liver or kidney cancer. The chain joins TRBV5-4 to TRBJ1-5, with D possibly matching TRBD1 (6 bases). The CDR3 loop is CASSLAGVNQPQHF. For the CDR3, the DNA is TGTGCCAGCAGCTTGGCAGGGGTCAATCAGCCCCAGCATTTT.